Listed here are 3 T cell receptor beta chains from one sample, sequenced in a study of OX40 agonist ivuxolimab in advanced cancers. Sequencing used immunoSEQ multiplex PCR; TCRdb keeps in-frame clones, though not all of them. The table records tens of thousands of clones, about four fifths of them present only once. The source material was CD4+ or CD8+ T cells sorted from blood, sampled in a trial of the OX40 agonist ivuxolimab. These receptors all come from an adult with an advanced solid tumor such as melanoma, head and neck, liver or kidney cancer.

The rearrangement links TRBV2 to TRBJ2-2; D uncertain. The CDR3 has 14 residues. Germline CDR1 SNHLY, CDR2 FYNNEI. Trimming removed 8 bases from V and 4 bases from J, with 14 bases in between. In DNA form, the CDR3 reads TGTGCCAGCCGCCGCTCAGACTTCACCGGGGAGCTGTTTTTT. It specifies CASRRSDFTGELFF.

The chain links TRBV7-2 to TRBJ2-3; TRBD2 matches at 14 bases. Germline CDR1 SGHTA, CDR2 FQGNSA. V shed 5 bases, J shed 4 bases, and the junction held 8 bases outside the gene matches. The CDR3 runs to 17 residues. CDR3 DNA: TGTGCCAGCAGCCAGACTAGCGGGGGGGCCGGGGCAGATACGCAGTATTTT. Protein: CASSQTSGGAGADTQYF.

The chain links TRBV2 to TRBJ2-5; the D gene is possibly TRBD2 (5 bases). The CDR3 is 12 amino acids. In germline, CDR1 is SNHLY, CDR2 FYNNEI. V was clipped by 4 bases and J by 5 bases, with 8 bases between them. CDR3 nucleotides: TGTGCCAGCAGTGGAGGGTGGGAGACCCAGTACTTC. This translates into CASSGGWETQYF. Variable domain in full (rest from reference TRBV2 and TRBJ2-5): EPEVTQTPSHQVTQMGQEVILRCVPISNHLYFYWYRQILGQKVEFLVSFYNNEISEKSEIFDDQFSVERPDGSNFTLKIRSTKLEDSAMYFCASSGGWETQYFGPGTRLLVL.